The 19 T cell receptor beta chains below were found in one sample sequenced in a study of T cells after yellow fever vaccination. In TCRdb, the 5' RACE reads were re-called with MiXCR into one record per CDR3 protein. The table includes about 340,000 distinct CDR3 sequences, roughly 4% detected once. The sample was PBMCs, taken 5 days after the yellow fever booster vaccination. The source of these receptors is a man aged 18 to 29 who received the YFV17D yellow fever vaccine.

This clonotype was counted at least ten times. The CDR3 DNA is TGCAGTGCTAGTTCCAGGCTTAATGAAAAACTGTTTTTT. It encodes CSASSRLNEKLFF. This chain links TRBV20-1 with TRBJ1-4; D uncertain. The germline gives CDR1 DFQATT, CDR2 SNEGSKA (reference sequence). V was trimmed by 3 bases and J by 4 bases, leaving 9 bases between them. The CDR3 loop spans 13 amino acids.

This clonotype has at least ten counts. The genes are TRBV10-1 and TRBJ2-2; 9 nucleotides line up with TRBD1. Germline CDR1 WNHNN, CDR2 SYGVQD (reference sequence). Trimming removed 7 bases from V and 4 bases from J; junction bases left unmatched: 4. The CDR3 contains 14 residues. CDR3 DNA: TGCGCCAGCAATCGGGACAGGGTCACCGGGGAGCTGTTTTTT. It translates to CASNRDRVTGELFF.

This clonotype appeared many times. The CDR3 bases are TGTGCCAGTAGTATCCCGGGACATCTCGAGCAGTACTTC. Protein sequence: CASSIPGHLEQYF. V is TRBV19 and J is TRBJ2-7; a weak D match, TRBD1 (6 bases). Germline CDR1 LNHDA, CDR2 SQIVND (reference sequence). The germline V and J ends were trimmed by 3 bases and 6 bases, with 12 bases remaining between them. This CDR3 is built from 13 residues.

This clonotype was counted ten times or more. This chain joins TRBV29-1 and TRBJ2-7; 9 positions match TRBD1. Germline V gene lookup returns CDR1 SQVTM and CDR2 ANQGSEA. Trimming at V came to 4 bases and at J to 5 bases, leaving 0 bases not matched to a gene. The CDR3 consists of 11 residues. The CDR3: CSVGDRDEQYV. CDR3 in DNA: TGCAGCGTTGGGGACAGGGACGAGCAGTACGTC.

The V and J genes are TRBV6-5 and TRBJ1-2; 8 bases agree with TRBD1. V dropped 2 bases and J dropped 3; count of bases not matched to a gene: 17. Germline V gene data show CDR1 as MNHEY and CDR2 as SVGAGI. The CDR3 has 19 residues. CDR3 sequence: CASSYGAWGGQGEDYGYTF. The CDR3 nucleotides are TGTGCCAGCAGTTACGGGGCATGGGGTGGACAGGGCGAGGACTATGGCTACACCTTC.

CDR3 nucleotide sequence: TGTGCCAGCAGTTATGAAGGAGGGACTGAAGCTTTCTTT. Translation: CASSYEGGTEAFF. The chain joins TRBV6-6 to TRBJ1-1; D unclear. V was shortened by 3 bases and J by 5 bases, with 10 bases between the two germline ends. The CDR3 runs to 13 residues. Germline CDR1 MNHNY, CDR2 SVGAGI (reference sequence).

This clonotype was counted a few times. The chain carries TRBV5-1 and TRBJ1-2; D not resolved. V was pared by 0 bases and J by 0 bases, with 12 bases between. This CDR3 is 16 amino acids long. The germline V gene encodes CDR1 SGHRS and CDR2 YFSETQ. Here the CDR3 reads CASSLGNRSANYGYTF. In DNA form, the CDR3 reads TGCGCCAGCAGCTTGGGAAACAGATCAGCTAACTATGGCTACACCTTC.

This clonotype has more than one count but fewer than ten. The chain joins TRBV5-1 to TRBJ2-5, with 7 bases fitting TRBD2. Trimming at V came to 2 bases and at J to 3 bases, leaving 4 bases not matched to a gene. The germline V gene encodes CDR1 SGHRS and CDR2 YFSETQ. The CDR3 sequence is 14 residues long. CDR3 amino acids: CASSFPGREETQYF. CDR3 in DNA: TGCGCCAGCAGCTTTCCGGGGAGGGAAGAGACCCAGTACTTC.

The J gene is TRBJ2-3, the V gene TRBV7-9, with TRBD2 matching 7 bases. The germline V gene has CDR1 SEHNR and CDR2 FQNEAQ (reference sequence). This CDR3 contains 14 residues. Trimming cost V 4 bases and J 4 bases; bases outside gene matches: 5. The CDR3 reads CASSYGLVADTQYF. The CDR3 bases are TGTGCCAGCAGCTATGGACTAGTGGCAGATACGCAGTATTTT.

This clonotype has just a few counts. This chain uses TRBV3-1 with TRBJ2-1; 8 nucleotides match TRBD2. The germline CDR1 and CDR2 sequences are LGHDT and YNNKEL (reference sequence). Unmatched junction bases numbered 9, after V lost 4 bases and J lost 7 bases. The CDR3 has 15 residues. The CDR3 DNA sequence: TGTGCCAGCAGCCTGATGACGGGGGGGAGAAATGAGCAGTTCTTC. It codes for CASSLMTGGRNEQFF.

V is TRBV6-6 and J is TRBJ2-5; TRBD2 agrees at 9 bases. CDR3 length equals 16 residues. Per the germline V gene, CDR1 is MNHNY and CDR2 is SVGAGI (reference sequence). Unmatched junction bases numbered 9, after V lost 2 bases and J lost 5 bases. This CDR3 is CASSYATRGGWETQYF. In nucleotides, the CDR3 is TGTGCCAGCAGTTACGCTACGCGGGGGGGATGGGAGACCCAGTACTTC.

The table lists this clonotype with many counts. V and J are TRBV5-1 and TRBJ1-5; D not certain. Trimming removed 1 base at V and 0 bases at J, with 8 bases between. Germline V CDR1 and CDR2: SGHRS, YFSETQ. This CDR3 spans 15 amino acids. The CDR3 here is CASSLSGNSNQPQHF. The CDR3 DNA reads TGCGCCAGCAGCTTGTCCGGGAATAGCAATCAGCCCCAGCATTTT.

Only a few counts were recorded for this clonotype. The chain carries TRBV6-5 and TRBJ1-2; no reliable D call. V was cut by 5 bases and J by 5 bases, with 15 bases left in between. This CDR3 contains 14 residues. The germline V gene has CDR1 MNHEY and CDR2 SVGAGI. The CDR3 DNA reads TGTGCCAGCAGTCGAGACCGGCTTGGGTATGGCTACACCTTC. As protein: CASSRDRLGYGYTF.

At least ten counts were recorded for this clonotype. The gene calls are TRBV3-1 and TRBJ1-5; D ambiguous. CDR1 is LGHDT, CDR2 YNNKEL, per germline (reference sequence). V dropped 5 bases and J dropped 3 bases, with 5 bases sitting between them. There are 12 residues in the CDR3. The CDR3 DNA reads TGTGCCAGCAGCTTTTTCAATCAGCCCCAGCATTTT. It translates to CASSFFNQPQHF.

This clonotype was detected ten times or more. The chain uses TRBV6-2 or TRBV6-3 and TRBJ1-1; D uncertain. The germline V gene encodes CDR1 MNHEY and CDR2 SVGEGT. CDR3 length equals 13 residues. Trimming took 4 bases from V and 1 from J, leaving 7 bases between them. In DNA, the CDR3 is TGTGCCAGCAGTTCCTACCCGAACACTGAAGCTTTCTTT. Translated: CASSSYPNTEAFF.

In its sample, this clonotype was seen many times. This chain joins TRBV5-1 and TRBJ2-7, with TRBD2 matching over 12 bases. J gave up 0 bases and V 0 bases, and 10 bases lay outside the gene matches. CDR3 length equals 19 residues. CDR1 and CDR2 (germline): SGHRS, YFSETQ. CDR3 coding DNA: TGCGCCAGCAGCTTGGTTACTAGCGGGGGGTCATATAGCTCCTACGAGCAGTACTTC. The encoded protein is CASSLVTSGGSYSSYEQYF.

This chain uses TRBV12-3 or TRBV12-4 with TRBJ1-2; the D is unclear. The CDR3 has 14 amino acids. V was shortened by 7 bases and J by 9 bases, with 21 bases between the two germline ends. CDR3 nucleotide sequence: TGTGCCAGCATATACACCGGAGGGCGAGGAAGCTACACCTTC. Translated, it gives CASIYTGGRGSYTF.

This clonotype was seen a few times. V is TRBV6-5 and J is TRBJ1-1, with a weak D call TRBD1 (6 bases). This CDR3 region has 15 residues. Trimming pared 6 bases from V and 6 bases from J, leaving 20 bases between. Germline lookup yields CDR1 MNHEY and CDR2 SVGAGI. The CDR3 DNA reads TGTGCCAGCAGGCCTGGGGGGGGGGCGGTCGCTGAAGCTTTCTTT. The encoded protein is CASRPGGGAVAEAFF.

This clonotype came up many times. This chain links TRBV11-2 with TRBJ1-1; no definite D call. This CDR3 has 13 amino acids. The V gene's germline CDR1 is SGHAT and CDR2 FQNNGV. The V and J ends lost 6 bases and 3 bases respectively, with 11 bases between them. This CDR3 reads CASSPMRDTEAFF. The CDR3 DNA is TGTGCCAGCAGTCCGATGAGGGACACTGAAGCTTTCTTT.